Shown below are 9 T cell receptor beta chains from a single sample sequenced in a study of blood T cell repertoires in COVID-19 (dated by TCRdb to 2018 to 2021). Libraries were constructed by the immunoSEQ multiplex PCR assay. This is the immuneACCESS table as TCRdb keeps it, with only in-frame sequences that have V and J called. A part of the clones is gone; compared with another copy, unresolved V genes explain less than half, and the rest is unexplained. Recorded for this sample are 500,000 or so clones; around 90% of them occurred a single time. The leading ten clones occupy approximately 0.7% of the sample. Source material: PBMCs or T cells enriched from blood (not recorded which). Receptors were obtained from a woman aged 18-29 years who had recovered from COVID-19.

This chain joins TRBV12-2 and TRBJ2-5; the table's D call, TRBD2, has no DNA check behind it. TRBV12-2 is shown as a pseudogene. This CDR3 comprises 16 residues. CDR3 DNA: TGTGCAAGTCACGTCGTAGCGGGACACTTCCAAGAGACCCAGTACTTC. Residues: CASHVVAGHFQETQYF.

This chain uses TRBV18 with TRBJ2-3; TRBD2 aligns across 8 bases. Per germline, CDR1 KGHSH and CDR2 LQKENI. V lost 6 bases, J lost 0 bases, and 8 bases stayed unmatched. There are 16 residues in the CDR3. The CDR3 DNA reads TGTGCCAGCTCGCCCCTAGCGGGTCTTAGCACAGATACGCAGTATTTT. Translating it yields CASSPLAGLSTDTQYF.

The V call is TRBV9, the J call TRBJ2-2; 8 nucleotides align to TRBD2. V shed 4 bases, J shed 3 bases, and the junction held 14 bases outside the gene matches. This CDR3 contains 18 residues. Germline CDR1 is SGDLS and CDR2 is YYNGEE. CDR3 sequence reads: CASSPSTGGPWDTGELFF. The CDR3 nucleotides read TGTGCCAGCAGCCCCAGCACGGGGGGGCCTTGGGACACCGGGGAGCTGTTTTTT.

The J gene is TRBJ2-7, the V gene TRBV2; 14 bases align to TRBD2. The length of the CDR3 is 15 residues. CDR1 and CDR2 from the germline V gene are SNHLY and FYNNEI. Trimming cost V 6 bases and J 2 bases; bases outside gene matches: 3. The chain's CDR3 is CASRTTSGGAYEQYF. In DNA form, the CDR3 reads TGTGCCAGCAGGACGACTAGCGGGGGGGCCTACGAGCAGTACTTC.

The V call is TRBV10-3, the J call TRBJ1-6; D possibly corresponds to TRBD1 (5 bases). This CDR3 comprises 18 residues. Trimming removed 0 bases at V and 0 bases at J, with 12 bases between. CDR1 is ENHRY, CDR2 SYGVKD, per germline. CDR3 residues: CAISESVRARSYNSPLHF. CDR3 nucleotides: TGTGCCATCAGTGAGTCTGTCAGGGCCCGCTCCTATAATTCACCCCTCCACTTT.

This chain uses TRBV5-4 with TRBJ2-5; TRBD1 agrees at 7 bases. The germline V gene encodes CDR1 SGHNT and CDR2 YYREEE (reference sequence). V was clipped by 5 bases and J by 1 base; unmatched bases: 5. CDR3 length: 14 amino acids. CDR3 sequence reads: CASRERTGQETQYF. CDR3 coding DNA: TGTGCCAGCAGGGAGAGGACAGGCCAAGAGACCCAGTACTTC.

The V call is TRBV5-1, the J call TRBJ2-3; D might be TRBD2 (6 bases). The germline V and J ends were trimmed by 2 bases and 1 base, with 17 bases remaining between them. Per the germline V gene, CDR1 is SGHRS and CDR2 is YFSETQ. The CDR3 spans 17 residues. DNA of the CDR3: TGCGCCAGCAGCTTACAGTCGAGGCGGGGCCGCACAGATACGCAGTATTTT. Translation gives CASSLQSRRGRTDTQYF.

V and J are TRBV5-1 and TRBJ2-7; D possibly corresponds to TRBD2 (5 bases). This CDR3 region has 13 residues. V was clipped by 0 bases and J by 5 bases, with 9 bases between them. From germline, CDR1 is SGHRS and CDR2 YFSETQ. For the CDR3, the DNA is TGCGCCAGCAGCTTGGCAGCGGACGACGAGCAGTACTTC. The encoded protein is CASSLAADDEQYF.

V and J are TRBV27 and TRBJ1-4; D gene uncertain. Germline values: CDR1 MNHEY, CDR2 SMNVEV (reference sequence). The ends were cut back, 2 bases at V and 5 bases at J, with 6 bases in the middle. The CDR3 spans 13 residues. Here the CDR3 DNA reads TGTGCCAGCAGTTTAGTTCAAAATGAAAAACTGTTTTTT. This gives the protein CASSLVQNEKLFF.